This T cell receptor (beta chain) was sequenced during a study of blood T cell repertoires in COVID-19. Measured with immunoSEQ multiplex PCR; TCRdb has only the in-frame clones, and not every one. The data show about 140,000 clones, 70% to 90% seen once. Trimming shortened V by 4 bases and J by 1 base, and 5 bases separated the two germline ends. Germline CDR1 is SGHTA and CDR2 is FQGNSA. This CDR3 contains 13 residues. This chain uses TRBV7-2 with TRBJ1-5; D unclear. This receptor was taken from a human donor in a cohort sampled during active COVID-19. The material sequenced was peripheral blood. The CDR3: CASSSGSNQPQHF. DNA of the CDR3: TGTGCCAGCAGCTCCGGGAGCAATCAGCCCCAGCATTTT.